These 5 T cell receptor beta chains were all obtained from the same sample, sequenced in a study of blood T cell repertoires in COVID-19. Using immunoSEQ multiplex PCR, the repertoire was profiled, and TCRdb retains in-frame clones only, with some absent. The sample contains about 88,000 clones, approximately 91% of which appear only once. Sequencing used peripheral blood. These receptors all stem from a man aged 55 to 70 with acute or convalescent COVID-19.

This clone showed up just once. The chain's CDR3 is CASSIRPHTGLQGGQPQHF. As DNA, the CDR3 is TGTGCCAGCAGCATAAGGCCCCACACGGGCCTCCAAGGGGGTCAGCCCCAGCATTTT. This chain links TRBV9 with TRBJ1-5; TRBD1 is a possible D gene (6 bases). Germline V lookup: CDR1 SGDLS, CDR2 YYNGEE. Trimming left V 4 bases short and J 6 bases short, with 29 bases between. There are 19 residues in the CDR3.

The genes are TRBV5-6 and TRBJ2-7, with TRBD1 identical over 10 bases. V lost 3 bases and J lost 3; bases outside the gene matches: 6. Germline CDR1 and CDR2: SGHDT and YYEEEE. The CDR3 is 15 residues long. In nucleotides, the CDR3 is TGTGCCAGCAGCTATGGGACAGGGGTACACTACGAGCAGTACTTC. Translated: CASSYGTGVHYEQYF.

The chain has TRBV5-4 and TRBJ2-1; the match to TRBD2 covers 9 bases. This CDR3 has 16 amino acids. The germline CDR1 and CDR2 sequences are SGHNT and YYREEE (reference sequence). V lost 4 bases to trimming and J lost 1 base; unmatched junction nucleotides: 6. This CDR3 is CASSLISGSSYNEQFF. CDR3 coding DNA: TGTGCCAGCAGCCTAATTAGCGGGAGTTCCTACAATGAGCAGTTCTTC.

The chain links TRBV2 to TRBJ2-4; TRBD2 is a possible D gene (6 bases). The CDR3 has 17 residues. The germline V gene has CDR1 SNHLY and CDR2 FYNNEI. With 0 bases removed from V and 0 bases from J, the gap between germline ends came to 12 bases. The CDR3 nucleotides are TGTGCCAGCAGTGAAGCCTTGGGACTTCTAGCCAAAAACATTCAGTACTTC. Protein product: CASSEALGLLAKNIQYF. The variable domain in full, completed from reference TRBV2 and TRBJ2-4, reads EPEVTQTPSHQVTQMGQEVILRCVPISNHLYFYWYRQILGQKVEFLVSFYNNEISEKSEIFDDQFSVERPDGSNFTLKIRSTKLEDSAMYFCASSEALGLLAKNIQYFGAGTRLSVL.

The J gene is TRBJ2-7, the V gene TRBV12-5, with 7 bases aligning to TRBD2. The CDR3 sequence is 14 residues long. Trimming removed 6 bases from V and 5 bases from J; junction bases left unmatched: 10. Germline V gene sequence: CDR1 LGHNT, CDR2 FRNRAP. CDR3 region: CASGKWGGGNEQYF. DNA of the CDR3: TGTGCTAGTGGGAAGTGGGGGGGAGGGAACGAGCAGTACTTC.